The rows below give T cell receptor beta chains drawn from one sample of a study of blood T cell repertoires in COVID-19. The data were produced by immunoSEQ multiplex PCR, yet TCRdb's version contains in-frame clones alone and is incomplete. The table records 150,000 to 250,000 clones, around 79% of them present only once. The sequenced sample consisted of peripheral blood. These receptors originate from a middle-aged woman with COVID-19, enrolled during active disease. CDR3s include the opening cysteine and the closing phenylalanine or tryptophan. A D gene is named only where the DNA matches it firmly. Clone sizes are given selectively: once, few, many, or a class where the clone is expanded.

v_call,clone_size,d_call,j_call,cdr3_nt,cdr3_aa
TRBV2,.,.,TRBJ2-1,TGTGCCAGCACTCTGAGCGCTTACAATGAGCAGTTCTTC,CASTLSAYNEQFF
TRBV27,once,TRBD1,TRBJ2-5,TGTGCCAGCAGTGACAGGGGAGGAGAGACCCAGTACTTC,CASSDRGGETQYF
TRBV2,.,TRBD1,TRBJ1-2,TGTGCCAGCAGTACAGGGGTTCTCTATGGCTACACCTTC,CASSTGVLYGYTF
TRBV7-9,.,TRBD1,TRBJ1-1,TGTGCCAGCAGCTTATCAGGGGGCACTGAAGCTTTCTTT,CASSLSGGTEAFF
TRBV6-2/TRBV6-3,.,TRBD1,TRBJ2-2,TGTGCCAGCAGTTACCTCATAGTTAGGGACAGAAGGTACACCGGGGAGCTGTTTTTT,CASSYLIVRDRRYTGELFF
TRBV15,.,TRBD1,TRBJ2-5,TGTGCCACCAGCGGACAGGGGAGAGAGACCCAGTACTTC,CATSGQGRETQYF
TRBV4-2,.,.,TRBJ2-7,TGTGCCAGCAGCCAAGATCTAACAGGGAGCTCCTACGAGCAGTACTTC,CASSQDLTGSSYEQYF
TRBV3-1/TRBV3-2,.,TRBD1,TRBJ1-1,TGTGCCAGCAGACCCGGGACAGGGGAAACTGAAGCTTTCTTT,CASRPGTGETEAFF
TRBV5-1,.,TRBD2,TRBJ2-7,TGCGCCAGCAGCTTGGCCGGGCTAGCGGGACCCCACACCTACGAGCAGTACTTC,CASSLAGLAGPHTYEQYF
TRBV12-3/TRBV12-4,.,.,TRBJ2-3,TGTGCCAGCGTCGTCGCGGGCACAGATACGCAGTATTTT,CASVVAGTDTQYF
TRBV6-5,few,.,TRBJ2-7,TGTGCCAGCAGTTACTCGGCAGGGGTAGACTACGAGCAGTACTTC,CASSYSAGVDYEQYF
TRBV30,.,.,TRBJ1-5,TGTGCCTGGAGTGGACAGCTCCCTAATCAGCCCCAGCATTTT,CAWSGQLPNQPQHF
TRBV7-2,few,TRBD2,TRBJ2-5,TGTGCCAGCAGCACCCCTAGCGGGGGGCCGACCCAGTACTTC,CASSTPSGGPTQYF
TRBV12-5,.,TRBD1,TRBJ2-5,TGTGCTAGTGGTTTGGTATTAGGAGACAGGGGGCGAGAGACCCAGTACTTC,CASGLVLGDRGRETQYF
TRBV4-1,few,.,TRBJ1-1,TGCGCCAGCAGCCAAGTAAGCAGGGCGAACACTGAAGCTTTCTTT,CASSQVSRANTEAFF
TRBV20-1,.,.,TRBJ2-7,TGCAGTGCTAGAAGCGGCCACGAGCAGTACTTC,CSARSGHEQYF
TRBV6-5,.,.,TRBJ2-1,TGTGCCAGCAGTTACATGCAGACATACAATGAGCAGTTCTTC,CASSYMQTYNEQFF
TRBV20-1,few,.,TRBJ1-2,TGCAGTGCTAGTTCCCAAGACAGATGGGGTGGCTACACCTTC,CSASSQDRWGGYTF
TRBV11-2,few,TRBD2,TRBJ2-7,TGTGCCAGCAGGATAGCGGGAGGGAAGTACGAGCAGTACTTC,CASRIAGGKYEQYF
TRBV30,.,.,TRBJ2-6,TGTGCCTGGGGCGGGGTCTCTGGGGCCAACGTCCTGACTTTC,CAWGGVSGANVLTF
TRBV9,.,TRBD2,TRBJ2-2,TGTGCCAGCAGCGTAAGGACTAGCGCCACGAACACCGGGGAGCTGTTTTTT,CASSVRTSATNTGELFF
TRBV7-8,.,TRBD1,TRBJ1-1,TGTGCCAGCAGCCAGGGGATTAGTACAGGGGCCACTGAAGCTTTCTTT,CASSQGISTGATEAFF
TRBV7-2,.,.,TRBJ1-4,TGTGCCAGCAGCCTGCGCAGGGGAACTAATGAAAAACTGTTTTTT,CASSLRRGTNEKLFF
TRBV18,.,TRBD1,TRBJ1-3,TGTGCCAGCTCACCAGGACAGGGCTCTGGAAACACCATATATTTT,CASSPGQGSGNTIYF
TRBV6-6,.,TRBD2,TRBJ2-5,TGTGCCAGCAGTCGCGGGACTATGGTGTTGGAGACCCAGTACTTC,CASSRGTMVLETQYF
TRBV10-3,many,TRBD2,TRBJ2-3,TGTGCCATCCGGGGGGTGACTAGCACAGATACGCAGTATTTT,CAIRGVTSTDTQYF
TRBV27,.,.,TRBJ1-2,TGTGCCAGCAGTTTGGGCACCCCAGCCGCCTATGGCTACACCTTC,CASSLGTPAAYGYTF
TRBV7-3,few,TRBD1,TRBJ2-2,TGTGCCAGCAGAGGGGGCTCGAACACCGGGGAGCTGTTTTTT,CASRGGSNTGELFF
TRBV11-3,.,.,TRBJ2-1,TGTGCCAGCAGCGTGACGGGGAGCTCCTACAATGAGCAGTTCTTC,CASSVTGSSYNEQFF
TRBV6-4,.,.,TRBJ1-6,TGTGCCAGATCAGCCATCATACGAGGTAGGAATTCACCCCTCCACTTT,CARSAIIRGRNSPLHF
TRBV18,many,TRBD2,TRBJ2-7,TGTGCCAGCTCACCACCGGGCGGGAGGAGGGACTACGAGCAGTACTTC,CASSPPGGRRDYEQYF
TRBV14,.,.,TRBJ1-6,TGTGCCAGCAGCCAAGAGTTGTCGAGTAATTCACCCCTCCACTTT,CASSQELSSNSPLHF
TRBV6-5,.,.,TRBJ1-1,TGTGCCAGCAGAATTACAGGGATGGGTCCCGAAGAAGCTTTCTTT,CASRITGMGPEEAFF
TRBV28,.,.,TRBJ2-5,TGTGCCTCCGGTAAAGAGACCCAGTACTTC,CASGKETQYF
TRBV7-3,.,.,TRBJ1-2,TGTGCCAGCAGCTTATCCCCTGGGGGGGGTGTGGAGGGCTACACCTTC,CASSLSPGGGVEGYTF
TRBV9,once,.,TRBJ2-5,TGTGCCAGCAGCGGCTCTGGCGGGGCTCAAGAGACCCAGTACTTC,CASSGSGGAQETQYF
TRBV6-5,.,TRBD2,TRBJ2-3,TGTGCCAGCAGATTAGCGGGGGGGGTCACAGATACGCAGTATTTT,CASRLAGGVTDTQYF
TRBV4-1,.,TRBD2,TRBJ2-5,TGCGCCAGCAGCCAAGATGGGACTAGCGGGGAGACCCAGTACTTC,CASSQDGTSGETQYF
TRBV18,.,TRBD1,TRBJ2-6,TGTGCCAGCTCACTGGGAACAGGGGGCGCTGGGGCCAACGTCCTGACTTTC,CASSLGTGGAGANVLTF